This T cell receptor (beta chain) was captured in a study of blood T cells in healthy people across ages. Primers used in a second PCR of roughly 6 to 12 cycles were a sample-barcoded 5' primer and a J-beta primer mix. Via MiXCR, TCRdb re-called the 5' RACE reads, giving one row per CDR3 protein. The table shows 600,000 to 1,000,000 distinct CDR3 sequences, with around 25% occurring only once. This clonotype was seen a handful of times. The CDR3 has 11 amino acids. Germline V gene data show CDR1 as SQVTM and CDR2 as ANQGSEA. Trimming removed 7 bases at V and 5 bases at J, with 11 bases between. The same sample was also used in a study of T cells of mothers and their children.

Sequencing was carried out using blood. This clonotype originated in a boy between 5 and 17 years old in good health. The chain links TRBV29-1 to TRBJ1-2, with TRBD1 as a possible D gene (5 bases). CDR3 nucleotides: TGCAGCGGAGGGGAGATTTATGGCTACACCTTC. Its translation is CSGGEIYGYTF.